This T cell receptor (beta chain) is from a study of blood T cell repertoires in COVID-19. Overall study context: PBMCs, B-cell-depleted T cells, or T cells were the source of the cDNA or gDNA that made up the material.

Per the original methods: Cell counts per sample came from amplifying reference gene primers. Sequencing was performed with immunoSEQ multiplex PCR; in TCRdb, only in-frame clones are kept and a portion is missing. V and J calls and clone size are as listed in that table; D and trimming were resolved from the DNA. The table has about 220,000 clones, about 80% seen once. Individuals drawn from around 25 US areas were about 18 to 95 years old. The V and J ends lost 3 bases and 4 bases, in that order; junction bases with no gene match: 7. Looked up from germline, CDR1 is SGHNT and CDR2 is YYREEE (reference sequence). The CDR3 runs to 15 residues.

Material for sequencing was PBMCs or T cells enriched from blood (not recorded which). The chain uses TRBV5-4 and TRBJ2-7; 10 bases are shared with TRBD2. This sequence originates from a woman aged 40-49 years with acute COVID-19. CDR3 bases: TGTGCCAGCAGCTCACACCAAGCGGGGGGGTACGAGCAGTACTTC. It encodes CASSSHQAGGYEQYF.